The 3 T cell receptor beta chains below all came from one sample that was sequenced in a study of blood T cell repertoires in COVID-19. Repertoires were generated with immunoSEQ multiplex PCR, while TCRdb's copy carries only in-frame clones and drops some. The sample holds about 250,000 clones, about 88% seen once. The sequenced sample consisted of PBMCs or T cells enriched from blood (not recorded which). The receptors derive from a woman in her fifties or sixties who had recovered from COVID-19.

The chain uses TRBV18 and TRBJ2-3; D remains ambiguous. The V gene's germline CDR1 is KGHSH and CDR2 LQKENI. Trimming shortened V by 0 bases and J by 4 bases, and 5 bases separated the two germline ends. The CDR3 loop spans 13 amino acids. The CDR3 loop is CASSPPPADTQYF. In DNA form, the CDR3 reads TGTGCCAGCTCACCACCCCCGGCAGATACGCAGTATTTT. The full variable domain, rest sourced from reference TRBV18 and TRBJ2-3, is NAGVMQNPRHLVRRRGQEARLRCSPMKGHSHVYWYRQLPEEGLKFMVYLQKENIIDESGMPKERFSAEFPKEGPSILRIQQVVRGDSAAYFCASSPPPADTQYFGPGTRLTVL.

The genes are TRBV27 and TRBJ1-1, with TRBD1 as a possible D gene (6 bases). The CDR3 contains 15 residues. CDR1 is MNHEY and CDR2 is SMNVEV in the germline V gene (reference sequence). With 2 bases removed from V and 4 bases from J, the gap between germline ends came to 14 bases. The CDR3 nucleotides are TGTGCCAGCAGTTTAGGGCAACAGGGCATCACTGAAGCTTTCTTT. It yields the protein CASSLGQQGITEAFF.

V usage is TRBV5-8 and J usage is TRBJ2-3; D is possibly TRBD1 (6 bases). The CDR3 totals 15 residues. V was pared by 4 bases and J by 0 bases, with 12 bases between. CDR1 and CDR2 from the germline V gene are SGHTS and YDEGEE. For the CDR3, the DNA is TGTGCCAGCAGCCGGCTGGGGGCTAGCACAGATACGCAGTATTTT. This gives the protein CASSRLGASTDTQYF.